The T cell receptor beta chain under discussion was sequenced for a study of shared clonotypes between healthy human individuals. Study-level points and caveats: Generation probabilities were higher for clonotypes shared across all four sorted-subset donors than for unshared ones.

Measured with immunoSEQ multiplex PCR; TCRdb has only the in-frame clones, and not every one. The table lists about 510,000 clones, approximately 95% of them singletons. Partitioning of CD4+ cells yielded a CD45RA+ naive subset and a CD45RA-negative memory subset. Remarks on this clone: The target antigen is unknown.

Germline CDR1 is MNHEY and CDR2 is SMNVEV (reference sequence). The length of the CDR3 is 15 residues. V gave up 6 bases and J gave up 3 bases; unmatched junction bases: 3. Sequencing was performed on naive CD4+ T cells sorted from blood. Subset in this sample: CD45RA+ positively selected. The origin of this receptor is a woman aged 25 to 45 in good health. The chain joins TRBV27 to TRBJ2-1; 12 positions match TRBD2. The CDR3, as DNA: TGTGCCAGCAGGCGGACTAGCGGGGACTACAATGAGCAGTTCTTC. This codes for CASRRTSGDYNEQFF.